A selection of T cell receptor beta chains follows, all from one sample in a study of control samples from healthy donors and cancer patients. Sequencing used immunoSEQ multiplex PCR; TCRdb keeps in-frame clones, though not all of them. The sample records roughly 18,000 clones, just over 85% being singletons. The sequencing sample was made of PBMCs. Receptors were obtained from a woman aged 65 to 85 with colorectal cancer. CDR3s include the opening cysteine and the closing phenylalanine or tryptophan. Each record gives: clone size, V gene, J gene, D gene, CDR3 protein, CDR3 DNA. A D gene is named only where the DNA matches it firmly. Clone size is not always given. Where it is, it says once, few, many or a class for expanded clones.

-	TRBV2	TRBJ1-5	-	CASSGSNQPQHF	TGTGCCAGCAGCGGGAGCAATCAGCCCCAGCATTTT
few	TRBV2	TRBJ1-2	-	CASPGPDGYGYTF	TGTGCCAGCCCGGGACCCGACGGCTATGGCTACACCTTC
-	TRBV9	TRBJ1-1	-	CASSVGGESITEAFF	TGTGCCAGCAGCGTAGGAGGGGAGAGTATCACTGAAGCTTTCTTT
medium-sized	TRBV6-2/TRBV6-3	TRBJ2-3	-	CASSYRGQPTDTQYF	TGTGCCAGCAGTTACCGTGGACAGCCCACAGATACGCAGTATTTT
few	TRBV5-1	TRBJ2-3	-	CASSLEGLFTDTQYF	TGCGCCAGCAGCTTAGAAGGTCTCTTCACAGATACGCAGTATTTT
-	TRBV5-6	TRBJ1-1	-	CASSQSLTEAFF	TGTGCCAGCAGCCAATCCCTTACTGAAGCTTTCTTT
-	TRBV4-2	TRBJ2-5	TRBD1	CASSRDGQGKETQYF	TGTGCCAGCAGCCGCGACGGACAGGGGAAAGAGACCCAGTACTTC
-	TRBV6-5	TRBJ1-1	TRBD1	CASSFRQGRPEAFF	TGTGCCAGCAGTTTTCGACAGGGTAGGCCTGAAGCTTTCTTT
-	TRBV7-3	TRBJ1-1	-	CASSLTPGPVSTEAFF	TGTGCCAGCAGCTTAACACCGGGTCCGGTAAGCACTGAAGCTTTCTTT
-	TRBV20-1	TRBJ1-1	-	CSASRPGAEAFF	TGCAGTGCTAGTAGACCGGGGGCTGAAGCTTTCTTT
-	TRBV11-2	TRBJ2-1	-	CASSNRVRNEQFF	TGTGCCAGCAGTAACAGGGTCCGCAATGAGCAGTTCTTC
-	TRBV10-3	TRBJ2-2	-	CAISESTVSRELFF	TGTGCCATCAGTGAGTCGACAGTTTCAAGGGAGCTGTTTTTT
once	TRBV7-9	TRBJ2-7	-	CASSLIIGRSYEQYF	TGTGCCAGCAGCTTAATCATCGGCCGGTCCTACGAGCAGTACTTC
-	TRBV5-6	TRBJ2-5	-	CASSLAGRVEVETQYF	TGTGCCAGCAGCTTGGCCGGGCGGGTAGAGGTGGAGACCCAGTACTTC
-	TRBV3-1/TRBV3-2	TRBJ1-6	-	CASASHLTSYNSPLHF	TGTGCCAGCGCCTCTCACCTAACTTCCTATAATTCACCCCTCCACTTT
-	TRBV9	TRBJ2-2	-	CASSRTSRGSNTGELFF	TGTGCCAGCAGCAGGACTTCCCGGGGCAGCAACACCGGGGAGCTGTTTTTT
-	TRBV11-3	TRBJ2-3	TRBD1	CASSPTGSDTQYF	TGTGCCAGCAGCCCGACAGGGTCAGATACGCAGTATTTT
-	TRBV11-2	TRBJ1-4	TRBD1	CASSFRTGGKNEKLFF	TGTGCCAGCAGCTTCCGGACAGGGGGCAAAAATGAAAAACTGTTTTTT
-	TRBV20-1	TRBJ1-2	-	CSASRGEELHLYTF	TGCAGTGCTAGTAGGGGCGAGGAGCTCCATCTCTACACCTTC
-	TRBV10-3	TRBJ1-1	-	CAINWPGDDTEAFF	TGTGCCATCAACTGGCCGGGGGATGACACTGAAGCTTTCTTT
-	TRBV12-5	TRBJ1-6	TRBD1	CATRDSNSPLHF	TGTGCTACTCGGGACAGTAATTCACCCCTCCACTTT
-	TRBV6-2/TRBV6-3	TRBJ1-1	-	CASSYPVRATEAFF	TGTGCCAGCAGTTACCCCGTGAGGGCCACTGAAGCTTTCTTT
-	TRBV2	TRBJ2-7	TRBD2	CASSVGTSASYEQYF	TGTGCCAGCAGTGTTGGGACTAGCGCGTCCTACGAGCAGTACTTC
once	TRBV7-2	TRBJ2-7	-	CASSPSRDLGVYEQYF	TGTGCCAGCAGCCCTAGTAGGGACCTAGGGGTATACGAGCAGTACTTC
-	TRBV7-2	TRBJ2-7	TRBD1	CASSPRTGKDYEQYF	TGTGCCAGCAGCCCCCGGACAGGAAAGGACTACGAGCAGTACTTC
once	TRBV25-1	TRBJ1-1	-	CASTQQGLNTEAFF	TGTGCCAGCACCCAACAGGGTCTGAACACTGAAGCTTTCTTT
-	TRBV4-1	TRBJ1-4	-	CASSPDSWNEKLFF	TGCGCCAGCAGCCCGGACAGTTGGAATGAAAAACTGTTTTTT
-	TRBV7-2	TRBJ2-4	-	CASSRSWDNYQYF	TGTGCCAGCAGCAGATCTTGGGACAACTATCAGTACTTC
few	TRBV19	TRBJ2-3	-	CASTQGTTTRDTQYF	TGTGCCAGTACCCAGGGAACCACAACTAGAGATACGCAGTATTTT
-	TRBV10-3	TRBJ2-5	-	CAISDNVRETQYF	TGTGCCATCAGTGACAACGTGAGAGAGACCCAGTACTTC
-	TRBV2	TRBJ2-7	TRBD2	CASSELLAEPYEQYF	TGTGCCAGCAGTGAATTGCTAGCGGAGCCCTACGAGCAGTACTTC
-	TRBV23-1	TRBJ2-7	-	CASSQAFGEYF	TGCGCCAGCAGTCAAGCCTTTGGGGAATACTTC
once	TRBV19	TRBJ1-2	-	CASRPIEDGYTF	TGTGCCAGTAGACCCATTGAGGATGGCTACACCTTC
-	TRBV4-1	TRBJ2-6	-	CASSQDSRRSSGANVLTF	TGCGCCAGCAGCCAAGACTCGCGACGGTCCTCTGGGGCCAACGTCCTGACTTTC
-	TRBV7-3	TRBJ2-3	TRBD1	CASSLMWDRGLKGTQYF	TGTGCCAGCAGCTTAATGTGGGACAGGGGGCTGAAGGGTACGCAGTATTTT
-	TRBV4-1	TRBJ1-2	TRBD1	CASRREGARGYTF	TGCGCCAGCCGAAGGGAGGGGGCGCGGGGCTACACCTTC
-	TRBV7-3	TRBJ2-3	-	CASSSDLRDTQYF	TGTGCCAGCAGCTCGGACCTCAGGGATACGCAGTATTTT
-	TRBV4-3	TRBJ2-5	-	CASSQQASIRGETQYF	TGCGCCAGCAGCCAACAGGCGAGCATAAGGGGTGAGACCCAGTACTTC
-	TRBV18	TRBJ2-7	-	CASSPPRGTGEQYF	TGTGCCAGCTCACCTCCAAGAGGGACTGGCGAGCAGTACTTC
few	TRBV28	TRBJ1-2	-	CASRTGGARGYTF	TGTGCCAGCAGGACTGGGGGGGCTAGAGGCTACACCTTC
-	TRBV6-2/TRBV6-3	TRBJ2-1	-	CASSYPSHEQFF	TGTGCCAGCAGTTACCCCTCGCATGAGCAGTTCTTC
-	TRBV3-1/TRBV3-2	TRBJ1-1	-	CASSPHSRAATEAFF	TGTGCCAGCAGCCCCCACTCCAGAGCGGCCACTGAAGCTTTCTTT
-	TRBV7-9	TRBJ2-7	TRBD1	CASSSGQGPYEQYF	TGTGCCAGCAGCTCCGGACAGGGCCCCTACGAGCAGTACTTC
-	TRBV7-2	TRBJ2-3	TRBD1	CASSSTQGVMDTQYF	TGTGCCAGCAGCTCAACTCAGGGGGTTATGGATACGCAGTATTTT
few	TRBV4-3	TRBJ2-7	TRBD1	CASSQLDRGSYEQYF	TGCGCCAGCAGCCAGCTGGACAGGGGTAGCTACGAGCAGTACTTC
-	TRBV5-1	TRBJ2-7	-	CASSLQVGSFYEQYF	TGCGCCAGCAGCTTGCAGGTCGGCAGCTTCTACGAGCAGTACTTC